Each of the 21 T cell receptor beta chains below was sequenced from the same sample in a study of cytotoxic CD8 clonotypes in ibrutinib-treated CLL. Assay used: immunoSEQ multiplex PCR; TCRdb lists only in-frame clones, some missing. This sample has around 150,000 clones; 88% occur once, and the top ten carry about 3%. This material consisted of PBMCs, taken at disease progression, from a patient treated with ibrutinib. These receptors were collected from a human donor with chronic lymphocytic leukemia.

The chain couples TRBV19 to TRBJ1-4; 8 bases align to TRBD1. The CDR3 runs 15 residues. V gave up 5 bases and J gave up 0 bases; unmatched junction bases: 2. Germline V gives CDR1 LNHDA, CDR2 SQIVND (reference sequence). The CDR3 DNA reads TGTGCCAGTAGTCCACAGGGGGCAACTAATGAAAAACTGTTTTTT. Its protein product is CASSPQGATNEKLFF.

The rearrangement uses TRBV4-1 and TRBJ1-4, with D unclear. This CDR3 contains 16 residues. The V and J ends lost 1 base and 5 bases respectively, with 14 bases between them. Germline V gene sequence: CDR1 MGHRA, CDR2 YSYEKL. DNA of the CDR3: TGCGCCAGCAGCCAAGTCTTTCGGCAGATAAATGAAAAACTGTTTTTT. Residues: CASSQVFRQINEKLFF.

The CDR3 spells CASSQVGSPGYEQFF. The CDR3 region has the DNA TGTGCCAGCAGCCAAGTCGGGAGCCCCGGGTATGAGCAGTTCTTC. The rearrangement uses TRBV14 and TRBJ2-1, with D possibly being TRBD2 (6 bases). Between the trimmed V and J ends, which lost 1 base and 8 bases, there was a span of 15 bases. Per the germline V gene, CDR1 is SGHDN and CDR2 is FVKESK. The CDR3 contains 15 residues.

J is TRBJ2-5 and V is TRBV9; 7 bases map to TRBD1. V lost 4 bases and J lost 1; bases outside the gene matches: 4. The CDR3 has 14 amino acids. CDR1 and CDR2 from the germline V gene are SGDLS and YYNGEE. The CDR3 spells CASSPGTVQETQYF. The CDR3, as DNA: TGTGCCAGCAGCCCCGGGACAGTCCAAGAGACCCAGTACTTC.

The CDR3 loop is CASSSSEHPNQPQHF. The CDR3 DNA reads as TGTGCCAGTAGTTCTTCGGAGCACCCCAATCAGCCCCAGCATTTT. The J gene is TRBJ1-5, the V gene TRBV19; D is uncertain. The length of the CDR3 is 15 residues. Germline V lookup: CDR1 LNHDA, CDR2 SQIVND (reference sequence). V lost 5 bases and J lost 3, with 14 bases in between.

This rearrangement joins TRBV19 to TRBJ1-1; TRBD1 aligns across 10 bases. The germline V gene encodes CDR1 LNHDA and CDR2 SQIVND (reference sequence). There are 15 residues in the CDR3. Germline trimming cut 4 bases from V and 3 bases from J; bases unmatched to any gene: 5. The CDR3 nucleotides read TGTGCCAGTAGTACTTCCGGGACAGGGGACACTGAAGCTTTCTTT. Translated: CASSTSGTGDTEAFF.

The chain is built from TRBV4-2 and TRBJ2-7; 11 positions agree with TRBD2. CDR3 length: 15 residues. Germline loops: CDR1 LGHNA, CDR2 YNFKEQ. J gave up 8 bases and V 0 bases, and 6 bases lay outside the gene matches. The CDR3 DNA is TGTGCCAGCAGCCAAGAGGTAGCGGGAGGGCCTAAGCAGTACTTC. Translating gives CASSQEVAGGPKQYF.

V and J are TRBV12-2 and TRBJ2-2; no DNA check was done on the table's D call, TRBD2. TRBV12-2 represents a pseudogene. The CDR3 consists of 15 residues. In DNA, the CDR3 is TGTGCAAGTCGGGCTAGCGGGAGGATTGCCGGGGAGCTGTTTTTT. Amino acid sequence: CASRASGRIAGELFF.

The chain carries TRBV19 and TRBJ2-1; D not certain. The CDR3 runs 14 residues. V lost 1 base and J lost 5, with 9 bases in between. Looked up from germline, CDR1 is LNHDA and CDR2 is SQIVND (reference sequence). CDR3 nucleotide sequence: TGTGCCAGTAGTATAGTCTTGGCGCACAATGAGCAGTTCTTC. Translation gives CASSIVLAHNEQFF.

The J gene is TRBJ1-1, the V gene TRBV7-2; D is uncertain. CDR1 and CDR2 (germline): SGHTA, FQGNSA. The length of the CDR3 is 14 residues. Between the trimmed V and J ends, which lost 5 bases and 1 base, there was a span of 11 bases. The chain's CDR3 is CASSRALTNTEAFF. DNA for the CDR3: TGTGCCAGCAGCAGGGCTTTGACGAACACTGAAGCTTTCTTT.

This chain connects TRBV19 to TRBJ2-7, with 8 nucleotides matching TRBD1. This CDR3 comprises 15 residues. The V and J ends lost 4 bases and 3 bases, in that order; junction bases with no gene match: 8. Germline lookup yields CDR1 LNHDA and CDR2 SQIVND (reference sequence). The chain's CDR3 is CASSTGGTGDYEQYF. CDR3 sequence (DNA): TGTGCCAGTAGTACCGGTGGGACAGGCGACTACGAGCAGTACTTC.

As DNA, the CDR3 is TGTGCCAGCAGCTTAGCGCAGGGGAAGAGCGCAAACACCATATATTTT. This codes for CASSLAQGKSANTIYF. This chain joins TRBV7-2 and TRBJ1-3, with TRBD1 as a possible D gene (6 bases). The V end lost 0 bases, the J end lost 6 bases, and 15 bases lay between the germline ends. From germline, CDR1 is SGHTA and CDR2 FQGNSA. The CDR3 length is 16 residues.

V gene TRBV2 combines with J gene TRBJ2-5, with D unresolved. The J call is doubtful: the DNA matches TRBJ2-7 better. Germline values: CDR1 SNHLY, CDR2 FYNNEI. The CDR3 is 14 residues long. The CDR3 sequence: CASKGAERHYEQYF. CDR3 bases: TGTGCCAGCAAGGGTGCCGAGAGGCACTACGAGCAGTACTTC.

The CDR3 DNA reads as TGTGCCAGCAGTTTACGGGGGGTCGATGAAGCTTTCTTT. Protein sequence: CASSLRGVDEAFF. This chain connects TRBV27 to TRBJ1-1; TRBD1 is a possible D gene (5 bases). CDR3 size: 13 residues. The V gene's germline CDR1 is MNHEY and CDR2 SMNVEV (reference sequence). V lost 2 bases and J 7 bases, leaving 11 bases between the germline ends.

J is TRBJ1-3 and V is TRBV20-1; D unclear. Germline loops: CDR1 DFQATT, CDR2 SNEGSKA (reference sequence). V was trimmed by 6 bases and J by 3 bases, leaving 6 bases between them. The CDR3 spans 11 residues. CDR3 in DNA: TGCAGTGCCAAAGGTGGAAACACCATATATTTT. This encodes CSAKGGNTIYF.

The CDR3 DNA is TGTGCCAGCAGTGAGCAGGGCACTAGCAATCAGCCCCAGCATTTT. It is translated as CASSEQGTSNQPQHF. This rearrangement joins TRBV25-1 to TRBJ1-5; D is perhaps TRBD1 (5 bases). The CDR3 spans 15 residues. The germline V gene encodes CDR1 MGHDK and CDR2 SYGVNS. Between the trimmed V and J ends, which lost 3 bases and 0 bases, there was a span of 9 bases.

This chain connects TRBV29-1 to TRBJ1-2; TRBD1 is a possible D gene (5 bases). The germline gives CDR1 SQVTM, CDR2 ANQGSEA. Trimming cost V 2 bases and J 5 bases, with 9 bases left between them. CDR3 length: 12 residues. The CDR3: CSVEPGDYGYTF. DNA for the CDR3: TGCAGCGTTGAACCGGGGGATTATGGCTACACCTTC.

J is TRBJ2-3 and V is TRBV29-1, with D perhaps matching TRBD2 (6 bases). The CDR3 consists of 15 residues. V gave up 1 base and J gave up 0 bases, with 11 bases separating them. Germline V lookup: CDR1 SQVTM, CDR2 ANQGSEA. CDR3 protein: CSVEGGVYSTDTQYF. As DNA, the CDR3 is TGCAGCGTTGAAGGGGGGGTCTATAGCACAGATACGCAGTATTTT.

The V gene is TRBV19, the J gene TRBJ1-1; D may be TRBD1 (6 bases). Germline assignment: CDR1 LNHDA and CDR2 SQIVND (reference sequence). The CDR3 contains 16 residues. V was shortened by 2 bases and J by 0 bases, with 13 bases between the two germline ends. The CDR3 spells CASSIRPGAMNTEAFF. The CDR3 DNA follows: TGTGCCAGTAGTATACGACCAGGGGCCATGAACACTGAAGCTTTCTTT.

CDR3 loop: CASSLAGTLQETQYF. CDR3 in DNA: TGTGCCAGCAGCTTAGCAGGGACACTCCAAGAGACCCAGTACTTC. The V and J genes are TRBV7-9 and TRBJ2-5, with D possibly matching TRBD1 (6 bases). Germline lookup yields CDR1 SEHNR and CDR2 FQNEAQ (reference sequence). Trimming removed 0 bases from V and 1 base from J, with 9 bases in between. CDR3 length: 15 residues.

DNA for the CDR3: TGTGCCACCAGCACAGGCAGACGGGGGCCTAACACTGAAGCTTTCTTT. It encodes CATSTGRRGPNTEAFF. The chain links TRBV15 to TRBJ1-1; TRBD1 might be the D (6 bases). The ends were cut back, 4 bases at V and 2 bases at J, with 17 bases in the middle. Germline values: CDR1 LNHNV, CDR2 YYDKDF (reference sequence). This CDR3 is 16 amino acids long.